This passage covers 19 T cell receptor beta chains from one sample sequenced in a study of cytomegalovirus exposure and HLA in healthy donors. 13 Jbeta primers and 60 Vbeta primers were used for the PCR. Data came from immunoSEQ multiplex PCR; TCRdb stores just in-frame clones and leaves some out. The data contain approximately 180,000 clones, around 79% of them singletons. Sequenced sample: PBMCs. These receptors all come from a woman aged 45 to 65 in good health and CMV-seronegative.

A few counts support this clone. This chain joins TRBV6-1 and TRBJ2-2; 8 nucleotides match TRBD1. The ends lost 5 bases at V and 2 bases at J; junction bases unmatched: 4. The CDR3 has 15 amino acids. Germline CDR1 is MNHNS and CDR2 is SASEGT. Here the CDR3 reads CASSQDRANTGELFF. The DNA for the CDR3 is TGTGCCAGCAGTCAGGACAGGGCTAACACCGGGGAGCTGTTTTTT.

This chain links TRBV11-1 with TRBJ2-7, with a weak D call TRBD1 (6 bases). Trimming removed 3 bases at V and 2 bases at J, with 8 bases between. This CDR3 contains 13 residues. CDR1 and CDR2 from the germline V gene are SGHAT and FQDESV (reference sequence). CDR3 loop: CASSFRTAYEQYF. CDR3 DNA: TGTGCCAGCAGCTTTCGGACAGCCTACGAGCAGTACTTC.

For the CDR3, the DNA is TGTGCCAGTCTCATGAGCTCCTACGAGCAGTACTTC. This sequence encodes CASLMSSYEQYF. The gene calls are TRBV2 and TRBJ2-7; D is ambiguous. Germline assignment: CDR1 SNHLY and CDR2 FYNNEI. This CDR3 spans 12 amino acids. V was shortened by 9 bases and J by 0 bases, with 9 bases between the two germline ends.

The chain combines TRBV28 with TRBJ2-7, with 7 nucleotides matching TRBD1. V shed 6 bases and J 2 bases; nucleotides not matched to a gene: 4. The CDR3 sequence is 13 residues long. CDR1 and CDR2 (germline): MDHEN, SYDVKM. The CDR3, as DNA: TGTGCCAGCAGCAACAGGGGACCCTACGAGCAGTACTTC. It translates to CASSNRGPYEQYF.

The chain joins TRBV6-1 to TRBJ1-1, with D perhaps matching TRBD1 (5 bases). This CDR3 region has 15 residues. V lost 6 bases and J lost 6, with 20 bases in between. Germline assignment: CDR1 MNHNS and CDR2 SASEGT. The CDR3 DNA is TGTGCCAGCAGCTACCCTGGTGGGGCAGCACCTGAAGCTTTCTTT. This translates into CASSYPGGAAPEAFF.

V is TRBV5-1 and J is TRBJ1-5; D perhaps matches TRBD1 (5 bases). The germline gives CDR1 SGHRS, CDR2 YFSETQ. The CDR3 consists of 14 residues. V was cut by 0 bases and J by 6 bases, with 10 bases left in between. CDR3 bases: TGCGCCAGCAGCTTGGCATTGGGGGGTCAGCCCCAGCATTTT. It yields the protein CASSLALGGQPQHF.

This clone was detected only a few times. The V call is TRBV6-6, the J call TRBJ2-7; 8 bases match TRBD2. Germline V gene sequence: CDR1 MNHNY, CDR2 SVGAGI (reference sequence). CDR3 size: 14 residues. J lost 7 bases, V lost 6 bases, and 11 bases had no gene match. The CDR3 spells CASSRSGGYGEQYF. The CDR3, as DNA: TGTGCCAGCAGCCGGAGCGGGGGCTACGGAGAGCAGTACTTC.

This rearrangement joins TRBV7-8 to TRBJ2-1; tentatively, D is TRBD2 (6 bases). The CDR3 length is 17 residues. V lost 0 bases and J lost 5, with 17 bases in between. Germline CDR1 is SGHVS and CDR2 is FQNEAQ. CDR3 loop: CASSLARIPTSHNEQFF. For the CDR3, the DNA is TGTGCCAGCAGCTTAGCGCGTATACCGACTAGTCACAATGAGCAGTTCTTC.

J is TRBJ2-2 and V is TRBV6-6, with a possible D match to TRBD2 (5 bases). This CDR3 comprises 14 residues. The germline CDR1 and CDR2 sequences are MNHNY and SVGAGI (reference sequence). V was trimmed by 2 bases and J by 6 bases, leaving 10 bases between them. The CDR3: CASSYLRDAGELFF. The CDR3 bases are TGTGCCAGCAGTTACCTACGGGATGCCGGGGAGCTGTTTTTT.

This chain uses TRBV2 with TRBJ1-6; 10 nucleotides line up with TRBD1. The CDR3 contains 16 residues. CDR1 SNHLY and CDR2 FYNNEI come from the germline V gene. The trim removed 6 bases at V and 9 bases at J, leaving 11 bases unmatched. The CDR3 sequence is CASSLPLGQGTSPLHF. For the CDR3, the DNA is TGTGCCAGCAGCCTTCCCCTGGGACAGGGGACTTCACCCCTCCACTTT.

The CDR3 DNA follows: TGTGCCAGCAGCACCGCAGTGTCCCTAGATACGCAGTATTTT. Translated: CASSTAVSLDTQYF. The chain carries TRBV7-2 and TRBJ2-3; D not resolved. CDR3 size: 14 residues. V was shortened by 5 bases and J by 5 bases, with 14 bases between the two germline ends. Germline V gene sequence: CDR1 SGHTA, CDR2 FQGNSA.

The chain recombines TRBV21-1 with TRBJ1-5; the table assigns TRBD1, which was not confirmed against the DNA. TRBV21-1 is given as a pseudogene. The CDR3 runs to 15 residues. CDR3 in DNA: TGTGCCAGCAGCGACCCGGGACAACGGGATCAGCCCCAGCATTTT. Protein sequence: CASSDPGQRDQPQHF.

This clone was detected only a few times. The CDR3 loop reads CASSSPSSDPEGETQYF. The CDR3 DNA sequence: TGTGCCAGCAGCTCCCCATCCAGCGACCCTGAGGGCGAGACCCAGTACTTC. The chain employs TRBV7-2 and TRBJ2-5; maybe TRBD2 (5 bases). Germline loops: CDR1 SGHTA, CDR2 FQGNSA. The CDR3 is 17 amino acids. V was trimmed by 4 bases and J by 5 bases, leaving 23 bases between them.

This clone was recorded a few times. J is TRBJ1-6 and V is TRBV2; 10 nucleotides align to TRBD1. Germline V gene sequence: CDR1 SNHLY, CDR2 FYNNEI. The CDR3 is 19 amino acids. V lost 2 bases to trimming and J lost 1 base; unmatched junction nucleotides: 8. CDR3 sequence: CASSEMTGGFVSYNSPLHF. The CDR3 coding sequence is TGTGCCAGCAGTGAAATGACAGGGGGCTTTGTTTCCTATAATTCACCCCTCCACTTT.

The chain uses TRBV27 and TRBJ2-4; maybe TRBD1 (5 bases). This CDR3 has 16 amino acids. From germline, CDR1 is MNHEY and CDR2 SMNVEV (reference sequence). V was shortened by 2 bases and J by 0 bases, with 11 bases between the two germline ends. Here the CDR3 reads CASSLTQALAKNIQYF. The DNA of the CDR3 is TGTGCCAGCAGTTTAACACAGGCTCTAGCCAAAAACATTCAGTACTTC.

This chain links TRBV5-4 with TRBJ1-2; TRBD1 might be the D (6 bases). Germline CDR1 is SGHNT and CDR2 is YYREEE (reference sequence). V lost 1 base, J lost 8 bases, and 12 bases lay in between. The CDR3 contains 13 residues. The CDR3 reads CASSLRAGEGYTF. CDR3 nucleotide sequence: TGTGCCAGCAGCTTGAGGGCAGGGGAGGGCTACACCTTC.

The CDR3 bases are TGTGCCAGCAGCCAAGGGGGGCTAGCGGGAGGCATAGGCTACAATGAGCAGTTCTTC. Its translation: CASSQGGLAGGIGYNEQFF. J is TRBJ2-1 and V is TRBV4-2, with TRBD2 matching over 11 bases. V was clipped by 1 base and J by 3 bases; unmatched bases: 11. The germline CDR1 and CDR2 sequences are LGHNA and YNFKEQ. CDR3 length equals 19 residues.

The chain uses TRBV11-2 and TRBJ2-5, with 9 positions matching TRBD1. The J segment lost 5 bases and the V segment lost 5 bases, leaving 6 bases of the junction unmatched. This CDR3 has 14 residues. Germline V lookup: CDR1 SGHAT, CDR2 FQNNGV. The chain's CDR3 is CASSPGQGWETQYF. CDR3 sequence (DNA): TGTGCCAGCAGCCCTGGACAGGGGTGGGAGACCCAGTACTTC.

This clone was counted between two and nine times. The chain carries TRBV4-3 and TRBJ2-3; 11 bases map to TRBD2. The V gene end was trimmed by 4 bases and the J gene end by 2 bases; junction bases not matched to a gene: 8. The CDR3 length is 17 residues. Germline values: CDR1 LGHNA, CDR2 YSLEER. CDR3 sequence: CASSLTASGGITDTQYF. As DNA, the CDR3 is TGCGCCAGCAGCCTAACGGCTAGCGGGGGGATCACAGATACGCAGTATTTT.